What follows are 14 T cell receptor beta chains derived from one specimen sequenced in a study of T-cell reconstitution after alpha-beta-depleted transplantation in children (dated by TCRdb to between 2015 and 2016). The receptor library was made with PCR. The sequencing machine was an Illumina HiSeq 2500. TCR libraries were prepared with molecular barcoding, using unique molecular identifiers to normalize TCRbeta repertoire quantification. The public reads were reprocessed in TCRdb via fastp at Q25 and MiXCR, keeping in-frame beta chains. Each CDR3 protein appears once, grouped with its most common genes and DNA. The sample contains roughly 100,000 distinct CDR3 sequences, roughly 8% of them found a single time. The ten top clones hold roughly 6.9% of the sample. The sequencing used PBMCs from the stem cell graft donor, collected from the stem cell graft. The receptor source for this set is a human donor who donated a stem cell graft to a child with congenital amegakaryocytic thrombocytopenia.

This clonotype appeared many times. The chain links TRBV20-1 to TRBJ2-3, with 8 bases lining up with TRBD2. With 6 bases clipped from V and 0 bases from J, the junction kept 5 bases outside the gene matches. CDR3 size: 14 residues. Germline assignment: CDR1 DFQATT and CDR2 SNEGSKA (reference sequence). The CDR3, as DNA: TGCAGTGCCCCCGGGGGGGCTAGCACAGATACGCAGTATTTT. Encoded protein: CSAPGGASTDTQYF.

CDR3 in amino acids: CASSYGPYTEAFF. The CDR3 region has the DNA TGTGCCAGCAGCTACGGACCGTACACTGAAGCTTTCTTT. The genes are TRBV3-1 and TRBJ1-1; D is ambiguous. V lost 5 bases and J lost 3, with 10 bases in between. The CDR3 is made up of 13 amino acids. Per germline, CDR1 LGHDT and CDR2 YNNKEL (reference sequence).

This clonotype came up many times. The chain has TRBV4-3 and TRBJ1-2; D gene ambiguous. The germline gives CDR1 LGHNA, CDR2 YSLEER. The CDR3 is 15 residues long. Trimming removed 4 bases from V and 4 bases from J, with 16 bases in between. This chain's CDR3 is CASSLESGFGYGYTF. The DNA of the CDR3 is TGCGCCAGCAGCCTGGAATCGGGTTTTGGCTATGGCTACACCTTC.

This clonotype was seen only a few times. This chain joins TRBV7-6 and TRBJ2-3; 8 nucleotides match TRBD1. Germline V gives CDR1 SGHVS, CDR2 FNYEAQ. The CDR3 consists of 15 residues. J was trimmed by 3 bases and V by 2 bases; bases with no gene match: 4. CDR3 in amino acids: CASSLLTGGTDTQYF. DNA of the CDR3: TGTGCCAGCAGCTTACTAACAGGGGGGACAGATACGCAGTATTTT.

This clonotype was detected many times. This sequence joins TRBV20-1 and TRBJ1-2; D gene unclear. The germline CDR1 and CDR2 sequences are DFQATT and SNEGSKA (reference sequence). The CDR3 is 12 residues long. V was shortened by 6 bases and J by 0 bases, with 8 bases between the two germline ends. This CDR3 reads CSATTANYGYTF. The CDR3 DNA reads TGCAGTGCAACAACAGCTAACTATGGCTACACCTTC.

This clonotype was recorded at least ten times. V gene TRBV20-1 combines with J gene TRBJ1-1; D remains ambiguous. The CDR3 contains 10 residues. Germline assignment: CDR1 DFQATT and CDR2 SNEGSKA (reference sequence). Between the trimmed V and J ends, which lost 0 bases and 8 bases, there was a span of 4 bases. CDR3 DNA: TGCAGTGCTAGAGATGTCGAAGCTTTCTTT. Protein sequence: CSARDVEAFF.

The table lists this clonotype with many counts. The CDR3 nucleotides read TGTGCCAGCAGTCTTCTACGGAGTTTCGACTATGGCTACACCTTC. It is translated as CASSLLRSFDYGYTF. The chain is built from TRBV6-1 and TRBJ1-2, with D unclear. V lost 5 bases, J lost 3 bases, and 16 bases lay in between. This CDR3 is 15 amino acids long. In germline, CDR1 is MNHNS, CDR2 SASEGT.

This clonotype appeared many times. The chain joins TRBV20-1 to TRBJ1-1; a weak D match, TRBD1 (6 bases). CDR1 and CDR2 from the germline V gene are DFQATT and SNEGSKA (reference sequence). This CDR3 comprises 13 residues. Trimming cost V 0 bases and J 11 bases, with 16 bases left between them. The CDR3 here is CSARDPGGPDAFF. The CDR3 DNA sequence: TGCAGTGCTAGAGATCCCGGGGGGCCCGATGCTTTCTTT.

This chain links TRBV5-6 with TRBJ1-2, with D possibly being TRBD1 (6 bases). The CDR3 covers 15 residues. Germline V CDR1 and CDR2: SGHDT, YYEEEE. Trimming stripped 6 bases from V and 5 bases from J, with 20 bases between. The chain's CDR3 is CASTLTGLGIYGYTF. The CDR3 region has the DNA TGTGCCAGCACACTTACAGGGTTGGGGATTTATGGCTACACCTTC.

This clonotype has ten or more counts. This sequence joins TRBV12-3 or TRBV12-4 and TRBJ1-1, with D maybe TRBD1 (6 bases). The V gene lost 6 bases and the J gene lost 1 base, with 12 bases spanning the gap. This CDR3 has 14 amino acids. CDR3 sequence (DNA): TGTGCCAGCAGCCCCGGGGGGGCGAACACTGAAGCTTTCTTT. This translates into CASSPGGANTEAFF.

In this sample, this clonotype turned up many times. The gene calls are TRBV12-3 or TRBV12-4 and TRBJ2-1, with D unresolved. The CDR3 has 13 amino acids. V was clipped by 1 base and J by 13 bases, with 14 bases between them. CDR3 DNA sequence: TGTGCCAGCAGTTTAGTAGCCGCTGGAAATCAGTTCTTC. It translates to CASSLVAAGNQFF.

This clonotype was counted ten times or more. The genes are TRBV7-2 and TRBJ2-5, with D possibly TRBD2 on 5 matching bases. The ends were cut back, 1 base at V and 0 bases at J, with 15 bases in the middle. The CDR3 contains 17 residues. Germline CDR1 and CDR2: SGHTA and FQGNSA. The DNA of the CDR3 is TGTGCCAGCAGCTTAGGGCGAGCGGAGTTGTACCAAGAGACCCAGTACTTC. Encoded protein: CASSLGRAELYQETQYF.

At least ten counts were recorded for this clonotype. This rearrangement joins TRBV7-9 to TRBJ2-2, with TRBD1 matching 11 bases. The germline V gene has CDR1 SEHNR and CDR2 FQNEAQ (reference sequence). The CDR3 is made up of 16 amino acids. V gave up 3 bases and J gave up 4 bases; unmatched junction bases: 4. CDR3 DNA: TGTGCCAGCAGCTTGTTGGACAGGGGGCGCACCGGGGAGCTGTTTTTT. Translating gives CASSLLDRGRTGELFF.

In this sample, this clonotype turned up many times. This chain uses TRBV9 with TRBJ1-1; 8 bases are shared with TRBD1. The CDR3 is 16 residues long. Trimming took 3 bases from V and 6 from J; bases not matched to a gene: 13. The germline V gene encodes CDR1 SGDLS and CDR2 YYNGEE. In nucleotides, the CDR3 is TGTGCCAGCAGCGCTGGGACAGGTCGCGGAGCCCCTGAAGCTTTCTTT. This gives the protein CASSAGTGRGAPEAFF.